The 2 T cell receptor beta chains given below trace back to one sample, sequenced in a study of T cell clonality in common variable immunodeficiency. Measured with immunoSEQ multiplex PCR; TCRdb has only the in-frame clones, and not every one. Sampling found about 52,000 clones, none seen once. Sequences were obtained from peripheral blood mononuclear cells. These receptors were obtained from a person between 18 and 69 years old in good health.

In its sample, this clone was seen many times. Read sequence stops 3 residues before the CDR3 end, and the germline J gene provides the missing end. The chain employs TRBV18 and TRBJ1-5; possibly TRBD1 for D (5 bases). The length of the CDR3 is 15 residues. V was pared by 4 bases and J by 0 bases, with 10 bases between. CDR1 is KGHSH, CDR2 LQKENI, per germline. The CDR3 loop reads CASSLGVNSNQPQHF. The part of the CDR3 DNA that was read is TGTGCCAGCTCACTAGGGGTAAATAGCAATCAGCCC.

A word on this clone: With the read ending 3 residues before the CDR3 end, the germline J gene is used to fill in that end. Other DNA variants within this sample encode the same CDR3. This chain connects TRBV5-1 to TRBJ1-1; no clear D gene. The germline V and J ends were trimmed by 5 bases and 0 bases, with 8 bases remaining between them. The CDR3 covers 13 residues. CDR1 SGHRS and CDR2 YFSETQ come from the germline V gene. Partial CDR3 DNA: TGCGCCAGCAGGCGAGACTTGAACACTGAA. Its translation is CASRRDLNTE. The full CDR3 is CASRRDLNTEAFF.